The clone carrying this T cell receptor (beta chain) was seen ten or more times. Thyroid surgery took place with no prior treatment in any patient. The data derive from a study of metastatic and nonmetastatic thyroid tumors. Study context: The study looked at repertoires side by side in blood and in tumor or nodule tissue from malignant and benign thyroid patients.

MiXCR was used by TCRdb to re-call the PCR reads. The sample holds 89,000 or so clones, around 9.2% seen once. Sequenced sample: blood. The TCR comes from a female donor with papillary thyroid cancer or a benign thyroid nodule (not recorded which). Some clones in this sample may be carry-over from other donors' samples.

The CDR3 region has the DNA TGTGCCACCAGTGATTTGGGGGCCACAGATACGCAGTATTTT. Translating it yields CATSDLGATDTQYF. V gene TRBV24-1 combines with J gene TRBJ2-3; D possibly corresponds to TRBD1 (5 bases). This CDR3 is built from 14 residues. In germline, CDR1 is KGHDR, CDR2 SFDVKD. With 0 bases removed from V and 2 bases from J, the gap between germline ends came to 5 bases.